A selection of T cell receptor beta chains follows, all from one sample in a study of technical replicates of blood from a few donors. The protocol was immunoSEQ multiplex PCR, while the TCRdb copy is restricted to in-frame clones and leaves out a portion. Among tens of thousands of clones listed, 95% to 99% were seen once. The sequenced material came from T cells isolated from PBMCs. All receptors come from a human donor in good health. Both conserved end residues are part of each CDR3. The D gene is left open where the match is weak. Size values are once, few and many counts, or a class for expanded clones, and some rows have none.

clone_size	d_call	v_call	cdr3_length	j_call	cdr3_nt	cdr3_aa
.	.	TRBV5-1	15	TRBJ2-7	TGCGCCAGCAGCTTGGAGGCGGGTTCTTCCTACGAGCAGTACTTC	CASSLEAGSSYEQYF
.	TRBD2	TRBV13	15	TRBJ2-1	TGTGCCAGCAGCCGTACGGGACTAGCGGGAATTGAGCAGTTCTTC	CASSRTGLAGIEQFF
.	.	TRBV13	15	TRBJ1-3	TGTGCCAGCAGCTCGGGGATGAACCGTGGAAACACCATATATTTT	CASSSGMNRGNTIYF
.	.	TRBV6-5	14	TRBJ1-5	TGTGCCAGCAGTCCCCTCCAGGCTAATCAGCCCCAGCATTTT	CASSPLQANQPQHF
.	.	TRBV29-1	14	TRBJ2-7	TGCAGCGTTATAACAGGGAACCCAGGTCGCGAGCAGTACTTC	CSVITGNPGREQYF
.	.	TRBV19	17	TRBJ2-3	TGTGCCAGTAGTCCACATTCTTACCTCTCTAGCACAGATACGCAGTATTTT	CASSPHSYLSSTDTQYF
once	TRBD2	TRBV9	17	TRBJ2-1	TGTGCCAGCAGCGGGACCCCTAGCGGGGGCGCAAGGGATGAGCAGTTCTTC	CASSGTPSGGARDEQFF
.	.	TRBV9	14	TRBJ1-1	TGTGCCAGCAGCGTAGGTTTAGGGCAGGGTGGGGCTTTCTTT	CASSVGLGQGGAFF
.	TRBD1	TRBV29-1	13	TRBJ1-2	TGCAGCGTTGTATCGAGACAGGGGCATGGCTACACCTTC	CSVVSRQGHGYTF
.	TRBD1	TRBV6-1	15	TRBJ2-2	TGTGCCAGCAATGACAGGGGGCGTAGGGCCGGGGAGCTGTTTTTT	CASNDRGRRAGELFF
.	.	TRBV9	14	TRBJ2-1	TGTGCCAGCAGCGAAGCGGAGCCCTACAATGAGCAGTTCTTC	CASSEAEPYNEQFF
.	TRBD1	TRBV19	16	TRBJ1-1	TGTGCCAGTAGTCTGGGACAGGGGGCGCTGGACACTGAAGCTTTCTTT	CASSLGQGALDTEAFF
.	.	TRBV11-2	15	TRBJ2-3	TGTGCCAGCAGCCCAATAGGCGGTAGCACAGATACGCAGTATTTT	CASSPIGGSTDTQYF
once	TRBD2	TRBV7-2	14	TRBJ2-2	TGTGCCAGCAGCCTCGGTAGCGGGACCGGGGAGCTGTTTTTT	CASSLGSGTGELFF
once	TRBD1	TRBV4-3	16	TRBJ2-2	TGCGCCAGCAGCCAATTTACAGGGGCGAACACCGGGGAGCTGTTTTTT	CASSQFTGANTGELFF
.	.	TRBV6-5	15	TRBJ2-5	TGTGCCAGCAGTTACTCGGGGCTGAACCAAGAGACCCAGTACTTC	CASSYSGLNQETQYF
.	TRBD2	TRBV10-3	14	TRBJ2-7	TGTGCCATCAACCAAGCGGGAGGCTCCTACGAGCAGTACTTC	CAINQAGGSYEQYF
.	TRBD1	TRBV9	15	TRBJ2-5	TGTGCCAGCAGCGTAGGGACAGGGTTCCAGGAGACCCAGTACTTC	CASSVGTGFQETQYF
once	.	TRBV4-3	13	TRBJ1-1	TGCGCCAGCAGCCAAGTCTCGGGTACTGAAGCTTTCTTT	CASSQVSGTEAFF
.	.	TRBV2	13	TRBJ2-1	TGTGCCAGCCAGGATGGTGTTTCGGATGAGCAGTTCTTC	CASQDGVSDEQFF
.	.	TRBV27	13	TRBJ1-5	TGTGCCAGCAGTCCGATGGCGGATCAGCCCCAGCATTTT	CASSPMADQPQHF
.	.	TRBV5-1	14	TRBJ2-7	TGCGCCAGCAGCCCCGAACGGGTCACCTACGAGCAGTACTTC	CASSPERVTYEQYF
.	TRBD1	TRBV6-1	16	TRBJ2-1	TGTGCCAGCAGTGAAATCGACAGGGCTATGGGCAATGAGCAGTTCTTC	CASSEIDRAMGNEQFF
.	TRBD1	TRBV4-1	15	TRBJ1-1	TGCGCCAGCAGCCAAGGGGACAGGACGAACACTGAAGCTTTCTTT	CASSQGDRTNTEAFF
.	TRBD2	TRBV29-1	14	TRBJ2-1	TGCAGCGTTGAAGGGCTAGCGGACTACAATGAGCAGTTCTTC	CSVEGLADYNEQFF
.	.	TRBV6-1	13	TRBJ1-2	TGTGCCAGCAGTGAAAGGGGATTCTATGGCTACACCTTC	CASSERGFYGYTF
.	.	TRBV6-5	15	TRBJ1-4	TGTGCCAGCAGTTACTATAATAACAGGGATGAAAAACTGTTTTTT	CASSYYNNRDEKLFF
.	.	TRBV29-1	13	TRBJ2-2	TGCAGCGTTGACGTCAGTCACACCGGGGAGCTGTTTTTT	CSVDVSHTGELFF
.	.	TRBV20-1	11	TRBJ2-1	TGCAGATTTGACTATCTAAATGAGCAGTTCTTC	CRFDYLNEQFF
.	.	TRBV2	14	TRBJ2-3	TGTGCCAGCAGTGAAGTCGGGGGCACAGATACGCAGTATTTT	CASSEVGGTDTQYF
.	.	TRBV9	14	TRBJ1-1	TGTGCCAGCAGCGTAGGAGAACGGTACACTGAAGCTTTCTTT	CASSVGERYTEAFF
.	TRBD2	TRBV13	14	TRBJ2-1	TGTGCCAGTCCTGGACTAGCGGGAGACAATGAGCAGTTCTTC	CASPGLAGDNEQFF
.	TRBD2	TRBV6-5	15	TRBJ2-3	TGTGCCAGCACCCTGACTAGCGGATCTGTGGATACGCAGTATTTT	CASTLTSGSVDTQYF
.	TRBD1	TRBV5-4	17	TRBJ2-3	TGTGCCAGCAGACGGTCGGGTCTTCAGGGGGCATCGGATACGCAGTATTTT	CASRRSGLQGASDTQYF
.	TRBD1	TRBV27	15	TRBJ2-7	TGTGCCAGCAGGTTAGGGGGACAGGGGGATTACGAGCAGTACTTC	CASRLGGQGDYEQYF
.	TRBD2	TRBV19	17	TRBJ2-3	TGTGCCAGTAGTAGAACGACTAGCGTAACTAGCACAGATACGCAGTATTTT	CASSRTTSVTSTDTQYF
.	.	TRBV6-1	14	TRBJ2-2	TGTGCCAGCAGTGAACAGGGACTCACCGGGGAGCTGTTTTTT	CASSEQGLTGELFF
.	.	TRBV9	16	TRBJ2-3	TGTGCCAGCAGCGGGAACAGGGTTTGGGGCACAGATACGCAGTATTTT	CASSGNRVWGTDTQYF
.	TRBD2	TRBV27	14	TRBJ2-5	TGTGCCAGCAGTTTAGCGGGGGGGCGAGAGACCCAGTACTTC	CASSLAGGRETQYF
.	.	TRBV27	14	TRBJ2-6	TGTGCCAGCAGTTTCACGGCTGGGGCCAACGTCCTGACTTTC	CASSFTAGANVLTF
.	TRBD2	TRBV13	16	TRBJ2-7	TGTGCCAGCAGCCAAGGGACTAGCGGGAGTCCCTACGAGCAGTACTTC	CASSQGTSGSPYEQYF
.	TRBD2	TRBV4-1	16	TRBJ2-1	TGCGCCAGCAGCCCGGGGCTAGCGGGGGTATACAATGAGCAGTTCTTC	CASSPGLAGVYNEQFF
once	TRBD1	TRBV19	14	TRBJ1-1	TGTGCCAGTAGTCTAGGACAGGGTTATACTGAAGCTTTCTTT	CASSLGQGYTEAFF
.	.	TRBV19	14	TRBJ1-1	TGTGCCAGTAGTATGGGGGGGCCAATCACTGAAGCTTTCTTT	CASSMGGPITEAFF
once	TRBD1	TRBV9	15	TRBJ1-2	TGTGCCAGCTCTCTCATACAGGGGGGCGGCGGTGGCTACACCTTC	CASSLIQGGGGGYTF
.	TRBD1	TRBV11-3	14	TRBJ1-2	TGTGCCAGCAGCTTGGGACAGTCTAACTATGGCTACACCTTC	CASSLGQSNYGYTF
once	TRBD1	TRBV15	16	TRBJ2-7	TGTGCCACCAGCAGAGACCGGACAGGGGGGATAGACGAGCAGTACTTC	CATSRDRTGGIDEQYF
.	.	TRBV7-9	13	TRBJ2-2	TGTGCCAGCACTCAGCGGAACACCGGGGAGCTGTTTTTT	CASTQRNTGELFF
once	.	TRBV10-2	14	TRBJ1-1	TGCGCCAGCAGTGTCTCCAGGGTGAACACTGAAGCTTTCTTT	CASSVSRVNTEAFF
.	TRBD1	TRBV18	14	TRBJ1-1	TGTGCCAGCTCTCTACAGGGGGCCGTCGCTGAAGCTTTCTTT	CASSLQGAVAEAFF
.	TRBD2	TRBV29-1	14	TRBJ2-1	TGCACCCCGAAGTGGACTAGAAAACAGGTTGAGCAGTTCTTC	CTPKWTRKQVEQFF
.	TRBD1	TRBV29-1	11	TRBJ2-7	TGCAGCGTTGGACAGGGGGCAAAGCAGTACTTC	CSVGQGAKQYF
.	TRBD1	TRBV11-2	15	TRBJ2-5	TGTGCCAGCAGCTTAGATAGGGACAGAACAGAGACCCAGTACTTC	CASSLDRDRTETQYF
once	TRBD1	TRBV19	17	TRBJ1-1	TGTGCCAGTAGTATGGGGACAGGTTCTTCCAGAAACACTGAAGCTTTCTTT	CASSMGTGSSRNTEAFF
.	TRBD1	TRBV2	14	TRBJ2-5	TGTGCCAGCAGTCGTTGGACAGGGGAAGAGACCCAGTACTTC	CASSRWTGEETQYF